Listed below are T cell receptor beta chains from one sample, sequenced in a study of blood T cell repertoires in COVID-19. Generated by immunoSEQ multiplex PCR, the TCRdb table keeps only in-frame clones and is missing some. The table records fewer than 150,000 clones, less than 75% of them present only once. Input material: peripheral blood. These receptors all stem from a human donor with acute or convalescent COVID-19. The donor label of this sample is uncertain. Each CDR3 is given with its conserved first and last residue. A D gene is named only where the DNA matches it firmly. The listing skips clone size in some rows; elsewhere it reads once, few, many or a size class.

j_gene,v_gene,d_gene,abundance,CDR3nt,CDR3aa
TRBJ2-1,TRBV27,TRBD2,-,TGTGCCAGCAGTTCCACTAGCGGGGGGTCCAATTACAATGAGCAGTTCTTC,CASSSTSGGSNYNEQFF
TRBJ2-5,TRBV5-6,TRBD2,-,TGTGCCAGCAGCCCCCGTCTAGCGGGCACCAAGACCCAGTACTTC,CASSPRLAGTKTQYF
TRBJ1-1,TRBV12-3/TRBV12-4,-,-,TGTGCCAGCAGAGCTAACACTGAAGCTTTCTTT,CASRANTEAFF
TRBJ1-2,TRBV4-2,-,-,TGTGCCAGCAGCCAGGGGGCTAATGGCTACACCTTC,CASSQGANGYTF
TRBJ2-2,TRBV9,TRBD1,-,TGTGCCAGCAGCGTCGAGACAGGGGTCACCGGGGAGCTGTTTTTT,CASSVETGVTGELFF
TRBJ1-2,TRBV7-9,TRBD1,-,TGTGCCAGCAGTCACCTAGGGGGCCCGTACACCTTC,CASSHLGGPYTF
TRBJ1-5,TRBV2,TRBD1,few,TGTGCCAGCAGTGGAATCGACAGGGGGCGGAATCAGCCCCAGCATTTT,CASSGIDRGRNQPQHF
TRBJ2-5,TRBV30,TRBD1,-,TGTGCCTGGAGTCAGACAGGGAAGCAAGAGACCCAGTACTTC,CAWSQTGKQETQYF
TRBJ1-5,TRBV12-3/TRBV12-4,-,-,TGTGCCAGCAGTTTGACAGTTTCTCAGCCCCAGCATTTT,CASSLTVSQPQHF
TRBJ2-5,TRBV5-1,TRBD1,-,TGCGCCAGCAGCTCCGGGACAGTCCAAGAGACCCAGTACTTC,CASSSGTVQETQYF
TRBJ2-3,TRBV3-1/TRBV3-2,TRBD2,-,TGTGCCAGCAGCCAAGAAGCTAGCGGGAGGCGCACAGATACGCAGTATTTT,CASSQEASGRRTDTQYF
TRBJ2-3,TRBV9,TRBD2,-,TGTGCCAGCAGCGAGACCCCCGGCGGGGGGGCCGCAGATACGCAGTATTTT,CASSETPGGGAADTQYF
TRBJ2-7,TRBV24-1,TRBD1,-,TGTGCCACCAGTGATTCGGGGACAGGGGGGTACGAGCAGTACTTC,CATSDSGTGGYEQYF
TRBJ1-5,TRBV19,-,few,TGTGCCAGTAGTATTCAGGCGCATCAGCCCCAGCATTTT,CASSIQAHQPQHF
TRBJ2-3,TRBV30,-,-,TGTGCCTGGAGTACCGGACAGCCGGTTGGCACAGATACGCAGTATTTT,CAWSTGQPVGTDTQYF
TRBJ2-2,TRBV23-1,TRBD1,-,TGCGCCAGCAGTCATTCCGGGACAGGGGGGTCCGGGGAGCTGTTTTTT,CASSHSGTGGSGELFF
TRBJ1-2,TRBV19,TRBD1,-,TGTGCCAGTAGTATACAGGACAGGGTAGATCGGGGCTACACCTTC,CASSIQDRVDRGYTF